This entry lists 30 T cell receptor beta chains sequenced from one sample in a study of T-cell memory formation after mild COVID-19. TCRdb redid the calling of the 5' RACE reads with MiXCR, one entry per CDR3 protein. The table lists 200,000 to 250,000 distinct CDR3 sequences, around 9.1% of them singletons. Sequencing input: PBMCs or a T cell subset sorted from them (not recorded which). The source is a young man who had mild COVID-19 (a few samples of this study predate the infection). Cell type and time point are not known.

The rearrangement links TRBV24-1 to TRBJ2-5; D remains unclear. The V gene's germline CDR1 is KGHDR and CDR2 SFDVKD. V was pared by 3 bases and J by 8 bases, with 18 bases between. CDR3 size: 15 residues. The DNA of the CDR3 is TGTGCCACCAGTGATCCTGGGGTGAGCCACGGCACCCAGTACTTC. Its protein product is CATSDPGVSHGTQYF.

The rearrangement joins TRBV5-6 to TRBJ1-6, with a possible D match to TRBD1 (5 bases). The CDR3 consists of 15 residues. Germline values: CDR1 SGHDT, CDR2 YYEEEE. V lost 0 bases and J lost 10, with 14 bases in between. The CDR3 region is CASSLVRGEYSPLHF. CDR3 bases: TGTGCCAGCAGCTTGGTTCGGGGGGAGTACTCACCCCTCCACTTT.

The chain joins TRBV10-3 to TRBJ2-3, with TRBD1 identical over 10 bases. The trim removed 6 bases at V and 1 base at J, leaving 10 bases unmatched. The length of the CDR3 is 17 residues. Per the germline V gene, CDR1 is ENHRY and CDR2 is SYGVKD. The CDR3 spells CAISPGTGVRGTDTQYF. CDR3 nucleotides: TGTGCCATCAGCCCCGGGACAGGGGTAAGAGGCACAGATACGCAGTATTTT.

The chain is built from TRBV5-1 and TRBJ2-7, with TRBD2 as a possible D gene (5 bases). The CDR3 totals 14 residues. The ends were cut back, 0 bases at V and 3 bases at J, with 10 bases in the middle. Germline V gives CDR1 SGHRS, CDR2 YFSETQ. Here the CDR3 DNA reads TGCGCCAGCAGCTTGGATAAAGGAGGCTACGAGCAGTACTTC. Translation: CASSLDKGGYEQYF.

This clonotype was seen only a few times. The rearrangement uses TRBV6-6 and TRBJ2-7; TRBD2 is a possible D gene (6 bases). Trimming cost V 7 bases and J 1 base, with 11 bases left between them. This CDR3 has 13 residues. Germline CDR1 MNHNY, CDR2 SVGAGI (reference sequence). The CDR3 sequence: CASTISGSYEQYV. Here the CDR3 DNA reads TGTGCCAGCACGATCAGCGGGTCCTACGAGCAGTACGTC.

This chain joins TRBV7-9 and TRBJ1-1; 7 bases map to TRBD1. V lost 4 bases and J lost 6; bases outside the gene matches: 5. The germline V gene has CDR1 SEHNR and CDR2 FQNEAQ (reference sequence). CDR3 size: 13 residues. CDR3 DNA: TGTGCCAGCAGCTGGGTAGGGGGCTCTGAAGCTTTCTTT. Its translation is CASSWVGGSEAFF.

This chain links TRBV5-4 with TRBJ1-2, with D possibly TRBD1 on 6 matching bases. This CDR3 contains 13 residues. Germline CDR1 and CDR2: SGHNT and YYREEE (reference sequence). V shed 1 base and J shed 8 bases, with 12 bases lying between them. CDR3 nucleotide sequence: TGTGCCAGCAGCTTGTGGCAGGGGAGCGGCTACACCTTC. Translating gives CASSLWQGSGYTF.

This clonotype was counted many times. The rearrangement links TRBV27 to TRBJ2-3, with TRBD2 identical over 11 bases. Germline lookup yields CDR1 MNHEY and CDR2 SMNVEV (reference sequence). The V gene end was trimmed by 2 bases and the J gene end by 7 bases; junction bases not matched to a gene: 11. This CDR3 has 17 residues. Here the CDR3 reads CASSLEGTSGGWHTQYF. CDR3 nucleotides: TGTGCCAGCAGTTTAGAAGGAACTAGCGGGGGTTGGCATACGCAGTATTTT.

The rearrangement links TRBV14 to TRBJ1-4; D gene unclear. The CDR3 contains 12 residues. Germline CDR1 and CDR2: SGHDN and FVKESK. V lost 4 bases, J lost 8 bases, and 8 bases lay in between. CDR3 DNA sequence: TGTGCCAGCAGCCGTCTGGGAGAAAAACTGTTTTTT. It translates to CASSRLGEKLFF.

This clonotype was detected many times. The gene calls are TRBV5-1 and TRBJ2-3; TRBD2 might be the D (5 bases). Trimming took 0 bases from V and 6 from J, leaving 8 bases between them. Germline V gene data show CDR1 as SGHRS and CDR2 as YFSETQ. This CDR3 is 13 amino acids long. CDR3 region: CASSLAGVDTQYF. CDR3 coding DNA: TGCGCCAGCAGCTTGGCCGGGGTGGATACGCAGTATTTT.

At least ten counts were recorded for this clonotype. The chain joins TRBV4-1 to TRBJ2-4; D is possibly TRBD2 (6 bases). Trimming removed 2 bases at V and 1 base at J, with 15 bases between. Germline lookup yields CDR1 MGHRA and CDR2 YSYEKL. The CDR3 has 17 amino acids. CDR3 DNA sequence: TGCGCCAGCAGCCAACCAGCCTGGGGGGTGGCCAAAAACATTCAGTACTTC. This translates into CASSQPAWGVAKNIQYF.

This clonotype was seen a few times. The V gene is TRBV7-9, the J gene TRBJ1-1; 9 bases line up with TRBD1. Germline assignment: CDR1 SEHNR and CDR2 FQNEAQ (reference sequence). V shed 8 bases and J 2 bases; nucleotides not matched to a gene: 9. The CDR3 is 15 amino acids. CDR3 loop: CASGQTGGLNTEAFF. CDR3 sequence (DNA): TGTGCCAGCGGCCAGACAGGGGGATTAAACACTGAAGCTTTCTTT.

The rearrangement links TRBV7-2 to TRBJ2-3; D may be TRBD2 (7 bases). The ends were cut back, 1 base at V and 4 bases at J, with 15 bases in the middle. CDR1 SGHTA and CDR2 FQGNSA come from the germline V gene. CDR3 length: 16 amino acids. CDR3 DNA sequence: TGTGCCAGCAGCTTAGGGGCGGCGGGGGCGGCAGATACGCAGTATTTT. Translating gives CASSLGAAGAADTQYF.

The gene calls are TRBV5-4 and TRBJ2-6; D not resolved. V was trimmed by 2 bases and J by 0 bases, leaving 6 bases between them. Germline CDR1 reads SGHNT; CDR2 reads YYREEE (reference sequence). CDR3 length equals 15 residues. CDR3 DNA: TGTGCCAGCAGCTTTTTGGTCTCTGGGGCCAACGTCCTGACTTTC. This translates into CASSFLVSGANVLTF.

This clonotype was counted between two and nine times. J is TRBJ1-2 and V is TRBV28; D might be TRBD1 (6 bases). CDR1 and CDR2 from the germline V gene are MDHEN and SYDVKM. The CDR3 covers 13 residues. V was trimmed by 6 bases and J by 6 bases, leaving 14 bases between them. The CDR3 DNA reads TGTGCCAGCAGCCCCAGGGGATCCAATGGCTACACCTTC. Protein product: CASSPRGSNGYTF.

V is TRBV6-2 or TRBV6-3 and J is TRBJ2-3; tentative D call: TRBD2 (5 bases). CDR1 is MNHEY and CDR2 is SVGEGT in the germline V gene. CDR3 length: 13 amino acids. The V end was cut by 2 bases, the J end by 8 bases, with 11 bases between. CDR3 DNA: TGTGCCAGCAGTTACCTTGGCGGGTCTACGCAGTATTTT. Protein sequence: CASSYLGGSTQYF.

The genes are TRBV4-2 and TRBJ2-2; TRBD2 aligns across 7 bases. Unmatched junction bases numbered 12, after V lost 2 bases and J lost 6 bases. Germline assignment: CDR1 LGHNA and CDR2 YNFKEQ. The length of the CDR3 is 17 residues. CDR3 DNA: TGTGCCAGCAGCCAATCTCTGGGGGGGTCGGGGGCCGGGGAGCTGTTTTTT. Amino acids: CASSQSLGGSGAGELFF.

This clonotype was seen a handful of times. This chain joins TRBV7-3 and TRBJ2-5; tentatively, D is TRBD2 (6 bases). Trimming cost V 5 bases and J 5 bases, with 12 bases left between them. Germline assignment: CDR1 SGHTA and CDR2 FQGTGA. CDR3 size: 13 residues. This CDR3 is CASSRLVEETQYF. CDR3 DNA sequence: TGTGCCAGCAGCCGACTAGTTGAGGAGACCCAGTACTTC.

The V gene is TRBV7-3, the J gene TRBJ1-6, with TRBD1 identical over 8 bases. V lost 5 bases and J lost 8; bases outside the gene matches: 8. The CDR3 contains 15 residues. Germline V gene sequence: CDR1 SGHTA, CDR2 FQGTGA. The CDR3 sequence is CASSLSGQVDSPLHF. The CDR3 DNA follows: TGTGCCAGCAGCCTTTCGGGACAGGTGGATTCACCCCTCCACTTT.

The chain combines TRBV18 with TRBJ2-5, with TRBD2 matching 7 bases. V gave up 0 bases and J gave up 5 bases; unmatched junction bases: 9. The CDR3 extends over 16 amino acids. Germline-derived CDR1 and CDR2 are KGHSH and LQKENI. DNA of the CDR3: TGTGCCAGCTCACCACCGCGGGGGTCGGTTACGGAGACCCAGTACTTC. Encoded protein: CASSPPRGSVTETQYF.

This clonotype appeared many times. The chain recombines TRBV5-6 with TRBJ1-5; D is ambiguous. V lost 4 bases and J lost 6, with 8 bases in between. The CDR3 spans 12 residues. The germline V gene encodes CDR1 SGHDT and CDR2 YYEEEE. CDR3: CASSTTSQPQHF. CDR3 sequence (DNA): TGTGCCAGCAGCACAACGAGTCAGCCCCAGCATTTT.

The CDR3 DNA follows: TGTGCCAGCAGTTACCTAGGGATTTATGGCTACACCTTC. Its translation: CASSYLGIYGYTF. The chain couples TRBV6-5 to TRBJ1-2, with D uncertain. Trimming took off 2 bases at V and 5 bases at J, with 9 bases between the two ends. The germline V gene encodes CDR1 MNHEY and CDR2 SVGAGI. The CDR3 extends over 13 amino acids.

This clonotype was detected only a few times. The rearrangement uses TRBV27 and TRBJ1-6; 7 bases match TRBD1. CDR3 length equals 18 residues. Germline CDR1 MNHEY, CDR2 SMNVEV (reference sequence). Trimming cost V 0 bases and J 4 bases; bases outside gene matches: 9. CDR3 bases: TGTGCCAGCAGTTTATCCGGGGGCAGGGGGATGTATAATTCACCCCTCCACTTT. This codes for CASSLSGGRGMYNSPLHF.

The chain combines TRBV12-3 or TRBV12-4 with TRBJ1-3, with a possible D match to TRBD1 (6 bases). The CDR3 runs 16 residues. Trimming took off 3 bases at V and 0 bases at J, with 12 bases between the two ends. The CDR3 sequence is CASSFFGGHSGNTIYF. In DNA, the CDR3 is TGTGCCAGCAGTTTTTTCGGGGGGCACTCTGGAAACACCATATATTTT.

The chain uses TRBV7-3 and TRBJ1-1; no clear D. V dropped 1 base and J dropped 4 bases, with 16 bases sitting between them. The CDR3 has 16 amino acids. The germline V gene has CDR1 SGHTA and CDR2 FQGTGA. The CDR3: CASSLSSSRPGTEAFF. As DNA, the CDR3 is TGTGCCAGCAGCTTAAGTTCTTCGAGGCCTGGCACTGAAGCTTTCTTT.

V usage is TRBV5-6 and J usage is TRBJ2-4, with TRBD2 identical over 9 bases. With V trimmed by 0 bases and J by 9 bases, 7 bases remained unmatched. The V gene's germline CDR1 is SGHDT and CDR2 YYEEEE. The CDR3 is 15 residues long. This CDR3 is CASSLGAGGLRIQYF. The CDR3 nucleotides read TGTGCCAGCAGCTTGGGGGCGGGGGGGCTTCGCATTCAGTACTTC.

The table lists this clonotype with a few counts. V and J are TRBV6-2 or TRBV6-3 and TRBJ2-5, with no clear D. V was pared by 3 bases and J by 5 bases, with 13 bases between. The V gene's germline CDR1 is MNHEY and CDR2 SVGEGT. The CDR3 covers 14 residues. The CDR3 reads CASSYSARVETQYF. DNA of the CDR3: TGTGCCAGCAGTTATAGTGCTAGGGTGGAGACCCAGTACTTC.

The chain carries TRBV11-2 and TRBJ2-3; TRBD2 aligns across 9 bases. CDR1 is SGHAT, CDR2 FQNNGV, per germline. J gave up 4 bases and V 8 bases, and 10 bases lay outside the gene matches. The length of the CDR3 is 15 residues. The CDR3 DNA reads as TGTGCCAGCGAGATAGTAGCGGGAGTATCAGATACGCAGTATTTT. Amino acids: CASEIVAGVSDTQYF.

This clonotype was observed at least ten times. The chain is built from TRBV6-2 or TRBV6-3 and TRBJ2-2, with D unclear. V shed 0 bases and J shed 8 bases, with 31 bases lying between them. Per the germline V gene, CDR1 is MNHEY and CDR2 is SVGEGT. The CDR3 extends over 21 amino acids. CDR3 protein: CASSYSIGALGVDRDSGELFF. Here the CDR3 DNA reads TGTGCCAGCAGTTACTCGATAGGTGCCCTAGGTGTGGACCGAGATTCGGGGGAGCTGTTTTTT.

This chain joins TRBV4-3 and TRBJ1-2, with TRBD1 matching 7 bases. The CDR3 consists of 16 residues. V trimming: 4 bases; J trimming: 4 bases; junction bases outside the gene matches: 12. Germline loops: CDR1 LGHNA, CDR2 YSLEER. The CDR3: CASSRESGTVLYGYTF. The CDR3 bases are TGCGCCAGCAGCCGCGAATCCGGGACAGTCCTCTATGGCTACACCTTC.